This T cell receptor (beta chain) was found in a study of T cell changes during pregnancy in multiple sclerosis. V was trimmed by 7 bases and J by 6 bases, leaving 22 bases between them. Germline CDR1 and CDR2: MNHEY and SMNVEV (reference sequence). The length of the CDR3 is 16 residues. The data were produced by immunoSEQ multiplex PCR, yet TCRdb's version contains in-frame clones alone and is incomplete. Of about 40,000 clones listed, 91% were seen once; the top ten hold 7.8%. The receptor's source is a female donor with multiple sclerosis, enrolled in a pregnancy study. V usage is TRBV27 and J usage is TRBJ2-1, with D maybe TRBD2 (6 bases). The specimen was CD8+ T cells from peripheral blood mononuclear cells, collected before pregnancy. The DNA for the CDR3 is TGTGCCAGCACCCCCGATGGGGGTACCGGGGGCAATGAGCAGTTCTTC. Amino acids: CASTPDGGTGGNEQFF.